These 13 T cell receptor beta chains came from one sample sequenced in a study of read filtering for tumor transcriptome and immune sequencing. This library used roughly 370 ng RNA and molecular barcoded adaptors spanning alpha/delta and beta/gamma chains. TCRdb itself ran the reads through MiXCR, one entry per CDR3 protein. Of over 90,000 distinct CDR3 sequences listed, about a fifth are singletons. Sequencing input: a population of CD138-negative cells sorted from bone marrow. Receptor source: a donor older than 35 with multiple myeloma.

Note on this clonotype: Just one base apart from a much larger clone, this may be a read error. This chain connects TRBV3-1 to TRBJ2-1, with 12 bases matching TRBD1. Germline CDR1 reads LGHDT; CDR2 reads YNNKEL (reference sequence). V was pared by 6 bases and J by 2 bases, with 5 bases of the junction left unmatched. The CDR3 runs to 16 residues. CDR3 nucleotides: TGTGCCAGCAGTACCGGGACAGGGGGCACCTACAATGAGCAGTTCTTC. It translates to CASSTGTGGTYNEQFF.

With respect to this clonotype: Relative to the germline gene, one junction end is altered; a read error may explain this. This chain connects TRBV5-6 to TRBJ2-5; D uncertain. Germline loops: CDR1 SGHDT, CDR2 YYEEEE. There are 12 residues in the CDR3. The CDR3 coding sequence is TGTTCCAGCAGCTTCCTTCAAGAGACCCAGTACTTC. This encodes CSSSFLQETQYF.

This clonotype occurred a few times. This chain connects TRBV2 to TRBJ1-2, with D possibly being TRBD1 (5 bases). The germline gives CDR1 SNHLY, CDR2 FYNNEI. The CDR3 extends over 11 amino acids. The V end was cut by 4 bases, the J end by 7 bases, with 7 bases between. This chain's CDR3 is CASSVGAGYTF. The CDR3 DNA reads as TGTGCCAGCAGTGTCGGGGCTGGCTACACCTTC.

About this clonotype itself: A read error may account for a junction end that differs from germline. Here the CDR3 reads CASTLRPGERPNGELLF. CDR3 nucleotides: TGCGCCAGCACCCTTCGCCCCGGGGAGCGACCCAACGGGGAGCTGCTTTTT. The chain has TRBV5-1 and TRBJ2-2; tentative D call: TRBD2 (5 bases). CDR1 SGHRS and CDR2 YFSETQ come from the germline V gene. This CDR3 has 17 amino acids.

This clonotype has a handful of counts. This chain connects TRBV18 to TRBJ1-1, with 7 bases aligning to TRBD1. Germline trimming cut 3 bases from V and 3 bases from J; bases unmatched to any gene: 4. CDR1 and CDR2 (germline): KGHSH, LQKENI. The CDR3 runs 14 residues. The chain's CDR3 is CASSPQGGDTEAFF. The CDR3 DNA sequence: TGTGCCAGCTCACCTCAGGGGGGGGACACTGAAGCTTTCTTT.

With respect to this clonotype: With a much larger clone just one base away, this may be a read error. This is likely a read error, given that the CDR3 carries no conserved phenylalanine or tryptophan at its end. CDR3 residues: CASSLFNAGRSPLHL. The CDR3 DNA reads as TGTGCCAGCAGTTTATTCAACGCAGGCCGGTCACCCCTCCACCTT. The chain has TRBV28 and TRBJ1-6; no reliable D call. V was cut by 1 base and J by 10 bases, with 14 bases left in between. Per the germline V gene, CDR1 is MDHEN and CDR2 is SYDVKM. CDR3 length: 15 amino acids.

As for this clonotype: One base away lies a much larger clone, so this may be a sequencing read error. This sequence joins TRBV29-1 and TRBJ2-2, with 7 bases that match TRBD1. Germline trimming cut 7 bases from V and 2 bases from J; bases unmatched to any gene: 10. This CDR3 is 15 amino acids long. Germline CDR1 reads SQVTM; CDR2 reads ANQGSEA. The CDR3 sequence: CSARQGSVNTGELFF. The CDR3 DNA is TGCAGCGCCCGACAGGGCTCTGTTAACACCGGGGAGCTGTTTTTT.

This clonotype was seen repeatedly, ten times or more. The CDR3 bases are TGTGCCAGCAGACCGGGACAGGGGAGGGACACTGAAGCTTTCTTT. Translating gives CASRPGQGRDTEAFF. This sequence joins TRBV12-3 or TRBV12-4 and TRBJ1-1, with 10 bases aligning to TRBD1. V dropped 6 bases and J dropped 3; count of bases not matched to a gene: 7. The CDR3 runs 15 residues.

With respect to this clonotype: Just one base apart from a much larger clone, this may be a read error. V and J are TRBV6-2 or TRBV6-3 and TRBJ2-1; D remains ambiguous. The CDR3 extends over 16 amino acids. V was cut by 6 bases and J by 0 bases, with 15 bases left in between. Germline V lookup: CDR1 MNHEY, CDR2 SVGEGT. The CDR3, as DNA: TGTGCCAGCAGGTCCCCCCCCCCTGACTCCTACAATGAGCAGTTCTTC. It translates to CASRSPPPDSYNEQFF.

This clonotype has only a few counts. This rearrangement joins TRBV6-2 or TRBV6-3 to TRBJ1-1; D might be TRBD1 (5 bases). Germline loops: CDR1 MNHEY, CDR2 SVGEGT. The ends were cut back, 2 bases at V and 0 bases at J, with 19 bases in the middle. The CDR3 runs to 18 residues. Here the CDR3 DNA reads TGTGCCAGCAGTTACAGGGGCGGCTCGATGTTCATGAACACTGAAGCTTTCTTT. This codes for CASSYRGGSMFMNTEAFF.

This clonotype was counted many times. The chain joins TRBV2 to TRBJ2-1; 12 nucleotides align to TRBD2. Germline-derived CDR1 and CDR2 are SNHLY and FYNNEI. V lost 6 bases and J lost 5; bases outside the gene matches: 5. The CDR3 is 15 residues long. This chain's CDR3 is CASSLTSGGHNEQFF. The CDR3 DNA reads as TGTGCCAGCAGCTTGACTAGCGGGGGCCACAATGAGCAGTTCTTC.

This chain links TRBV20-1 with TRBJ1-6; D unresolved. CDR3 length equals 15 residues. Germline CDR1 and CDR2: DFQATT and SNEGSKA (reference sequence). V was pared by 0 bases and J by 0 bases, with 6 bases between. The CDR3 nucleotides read TGCAGTGCTAGAGACCCCAGCTCCTATAATTCACCCCTCCACTTT. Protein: CSARDPSSYNSPLHF.

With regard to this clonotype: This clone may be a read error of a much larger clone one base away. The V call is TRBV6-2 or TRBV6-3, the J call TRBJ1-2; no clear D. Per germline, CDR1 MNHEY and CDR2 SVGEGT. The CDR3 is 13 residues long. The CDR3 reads CATSYWLGYGYTF. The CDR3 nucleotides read TGTGCCACCAGTTATTGGTTGGGCTATGGCTACACCTTC.